Listed below are T cell receptor beta chains from one sample, sequenced in a study of T-cell memory formation after mild COVID-19. TCRdb processed the 5' RACE reads anew with MiXCR; each CDR3 protein has one entry. The sample has 250,000 to 300,000 distinct CDR3 sequences, around 16% seen once. Sequencing was performed on PBMCs or a T cell subset sorted from them (not recorded which). Source of these receptors: a man between 18 and 35 years old who had mild COVID-19 (a few samples of this study predate the infection). Cell type and time point are not known. Each CDR3 is given with its conserved first and last residue. A D gene is named only where the DNA matches it firmly. Size is omitted from some rows. Given values are once, few, many or a class for expanded clones.

clone_size	v_call	j_call	d_call	cdr3_nt	cdr3_aa
many	TRBV27	TRBJ2-5	-	-	CASSFGPGETQYF
few	TRBV5-1	TRBJ1-2	-	TGCGCCAGCAGATCAGGACGGAGTCCAGCGACCTATGGCTACACCTTC	CASRSGRSPATYGYTF
-	TRBV7-9	TRBJ2-3	TRBD2	TGTGCCAGCAGCTCCGGACTAGCGGGGGGTTACACAGATACGCAGTATTTT	CASSSGLAGGYTDTQYF
few	TRBV5-4	TRBJ2-7	-	TGTGCCAGCAGCTTACGGAAAAGGGGCTCCTACGAGCAGTACTTC	CASSLRKRGSYEQYF
-	TRBV29-1	TRBJ2-1	-	TGCAGCGTTGAATATCGGTTCGGTGAGCAGTTCTTC	CSVEYRFGEQFF
-	TRBV6-1	TRBJ2-1	TRBD2	TGTGCCAGCACTGAACGCACTAGCGGGGCATACAATGAGCAGTTCTTC	CASTERTSGAYNEQFF
-	TRBV9	TRBJ1-1	-	TGTGCCAGCAGCGTAGAAGGTTTCTGGGACACTGAAGCTTTCTTT	CASSVEGFWDTEAFF
few	TRBV5-5	TRBJ2-3	TRBD2	TGTGCCAGCAGCTTGGTTCTAGCGGGGGACACAGATACGCAGTATTTT	CASSLVLAGDTDTQYF
few	TRBV7-3	TRBJ2-5	-	TGTGCCAGCAGCATGACAGCCCAAGAGACCCAGTACTTC	CASSMTAQETQYF
many	TRBV5-1	TRBJ2-3	TRBD1	TGCGCCAGCAGCACAGGGACAGGGGGCACAGATACGCAGTATTTT	CASSTGTGGTDTQYF
few	TRBV6-2/TRBV6-3	TRBJ2-3	-	TGTGCCAGCAGTTACTCGAGTTCTCTGACCCAATACCTAACAGATACGCAGTATTTT	CASSYSSSLTQYLTDTQYF
-	TRBV15	TRBJ2-5	-	TGTGCCACCAGCAGAGATTTAGGGGGAGGAGAGACCCAGTACTTC	CATSRDLGGGETQYF
few	TRBV18	TRBJ2-5	TRBD1	TGTGCCAGCTCCGGCCAGGGGGCTCAAGAGACCCAGTACTTC	CASSGQGAQETQYF
few	TRBV20-1	TRBJ2-5	-	TGCAGTGCTAGAGGACTAGTTTTGGCAGAGACCCAGTACTTC	CSARGLVLAETQYF
-	TRBV12-3/TRBV12-4	TRBJ2-7	-	TGTGCCAGCACCCTCACCGTTGGCTCCTACGAGCAGTACTTC	CASTLTVGSYEQYF
few	TRBV28	TRBJ1-6	-	TGTGCCAGCAAGAACCCTACCCCAAAAAATTCACCCCTCCACTTT	CASKNPTPKNSPLHF
few	TRBV9	TRBJ2-5	TRBD1	TGTGCCAGCAGCACTTGGGACAGTCAAGAGACCCAGTACTTC	CASSTWDSQETQYF
few	TRBV11-3	TRBJ2-5	-	TGTGCCAGCAGTCCCGAGACGCGGGGGACCCAGTACTTC	CASSPETRGTQYF
few	TRBV27	TRBJ2-5	-	TGTGCCAGCCGTACCTGGCGCCAAGAGACCCAGTACTTC	CASRTWRQETQYF
-	TRBV12-3/TRBV12-4	TRBJ1-1	-	TGTGCCAGCAGTCTACCGGGACGGACGAACACTGAAGCTTTCTTT	CASSLPGRTNTEAFF
-	TRBV4-3	TRBJ1-5	-	TGCGCCAGCAGCCAGAGACGAGGCAATCAGCCCCAGCATTTT	CASSQRRGNQPQHF
few	TRBV7-6	TRBJ1-1	-	TGTGCCAGCAGCTTAGCATCTGCGGTCGGGAACACTGAAGCTTTCTTT	CASSLASAVGNTEAFF
few	TRBV20-1	TRBJ2-3	-	TGCAGTGCTAATGAGGACAGACCTCTCCTAGATACGCAGTATTTT	CSANEDRPLLDTQYF
few	TRBV5-4	TRBJ2-2	TRBD1	TGTGCCAGCAGCTTGGATGTGACAGGGCGGACCGGGGAGCTGTTTTTT	CASSLDVTGRTGELFF
few	TRBV7-2	TRBJ1-2	TRBD1	TGTGCCAGCAGCGCCACCCCGGGACAGGGGGCCTATGGCTACACCTTC	CASSATPGQGAYGYTF
-	TRBV9	TRBJ1-6	-	TGTGCCAGCAACGAAGCGGGCTATAATTCACCCCTCCACTTT	CASNEAGYNSPLHF
few	TRBV3-1	TRBJ1-4	-	TGTGCCAGCAGCCAAGATTCGCAGGATACTGAAAAACTGTTTTTT	CASSQDSQDTEKLFF
-	TRBV7-3	TRBJ1-1	-	TGTGCCAGGACCTTAGGCATAAGGTGCACTGAAGCTTTCTTT	CARTLGIRCTEAFF
-	TRBV2	TRBJ1-1	-	TGTGCCAGCAGAGGCAGCCTGAACACTGAAGCTTTCTTT	CASRGSLNTEAFF
few	TRBV12-3/TRBV12-4	TRBJ1-1	-	TGTGCCAGCAGTTTAGACCGGGGGAGGACTGAAGCTTTCTTT	CASSLDRGRTEAFF
few	TRBV4-3	TRBJ2-2	-	TGCGCCAGCAGCCTATCTTCAGGGGCGAGTTCCGGGGAGCTGTTTTTT	CASSLSSGASSGELFF
-	TRBV30	TRBJ2-5	TRBD2	TGTGCCTGGGCGGGGGACCGCCGGGAGACCCAGTACTTC	CAWAGDRRETQYF
few	TRBV12-3/TRBV12-4	TRBJ2-1	-	TGTGCCAGCAGTTTTGGGGAAAGACTATTCTACAATGAGCAGTTCTTC	CASSFGERLFYNEQFF
-	TRBV2	TRBJ1-1	-	TGTGCCAGCAGCGCACAGGGCCCCTCTGAAGCTTTCTTT	CASSAQGPSEAFF
-	TRBV18	TRBJ1-4	-	TGTGCCAGCTCACTCAGTCTTGCAACTAATGAAAAACTGTTTTTT	CASSLSLATNEKLFF
-	TRBV12-3/TRBV12-4	TRBJ2-7	-	TGTGCCAGCAGCCTCGGGACTAGGGGGCCTAAGCAGTACTTC	CASSLGTRGPKQYF
-	TRBV5-1	TRBJ2-3	TRBD2	TGCGCCAGCACCCAGGTAGCGGGGGTTGGTGATACGCAGTATTTT	CASTQVAGVGDTQYF
few	TRBV1	TRBJ1-6	-	TGCACCAGCAGCCAAGATCAAGGGGCTGATAATTCACCCCTCCACTTT	CTSSQDQGADNSPLHF
few	TRBV12-3/TRBV12-4	TRBJ2-3	-	TGTGCCAGCAGTCTCCTCCTAGCTCATACGCAGTATTTT	CASSLLLAHTQYF
-	TRBV7-3	TRBJ2-2	-	TGTGCCAGCAGCTCATACAGGGACCCCACCGGGGAGCTGTTTTTT	CASSSYRDPTGELFF
few	TRBV27	TRBJ1-1	-	TGTGCCAGCAGCCAGTGGTCGAGAGGCACTGAAGCTTTCTTT	CASSQWSRGTEAFF
few	TRBV6-5	TRBJ2-7	-	TGTGCCAGCCGGGGGAGGGGGGGCTCCTACGAGCAGTACTTC	CASRGRGGSYEQYF
many	TRBV10-2	TRBJ2-3	TRBD2	TGCGCCAGCATCCCGGGGGGGGGCACAGATACGCAGTATTTT	CASIPGGGTDTQYF
few	TRBV5-1	TRBJ1-2	-	TGCGCCAGCAGCTCATACAACTATGGCTACACCTTC	CASSSYNYGYTF
-	TRBV5-7	TRBJ2-5	-	TGTGCCAGCAGCGTCTGGGGTTGGAGGTCAGAGACCCAGTACTTC	CASSVWGWRSETQYF
-	TRBV30	TRBJ2-5	-	TGTGCCTGGAGTGTACGCATCGAGACCCAGTACTTC	CAWSVRIETQYF
few	TRBV7-8	TRBJ2-5	TRBD2	TGTGCCAGCAGTAATTATAGCGGGGGCCGGGAGACCCAGTACTTC	CASSNYSGGRETQYF
few	TRBV7-6	TRBJ1-2	-	TGTGCCAGCAGTCCTTCAGGGTCGGGGGGAGGTGGCTACACCTTC	CASSPSGSGGGGYTF
-	TRBV25-1	TRBJ2-7	-	TGTGCCAGCAGTGAAAACTCGTACGAGCAGTACTTC	CASSENSYEQYF
few	TRBV2	TRBJ2-4	-	TGTGCCAGCGGAACAGGCACCGCCAAAAACATTCAGTACTTC	CASGTGTAKNIQYF
-	TRBV20-1	TRBJ1-2	TRBD1	TGCAGTGCTAGGGACAGGGGATTTGGCTACACCTTC	CSARDRGFGYTF
few	TRBV5-6	TRBJ2-1	TRBD2	TGTGCCAGCAGCCTTCTTGTTAGAGCGGGGGAGTACAATGAGCAGTTCTTC	CASSLLVRAGEYNEQFF
few	TRBV11-2	TRBJ1-1	-	TGTGCCAGCAGCATTTTCCCGGGACGGGACGCGGACACTGAAGCTTTCTTT	CASSIFPGRDADTEAFF
many	TRBV4-2	TRBJ2-7	TRBD1	TGTGCCAGCAGCCAAGAGGGGACAGGGGGAATCTACGAGCAGTACTTC	CASSQEGTGGIYEQYF
-	TRBV29-1	TRBJ2-3	-	TGCAGCGCAACTAGGGTCAGAACGGACGAGAGGGCAGATACGCAGTATTTT	CSATRVRTDERADTQYF
-	TRBV7-9	TRBJ1-6	-	TGTGCCAGCAGCTCTGGGGGGGGAAGGATTTCACCCCTCCACTTT	CASSSGGGRISPLHF
few	TRBV5-1	TRBJ2-5	-	TGCGCCAGTCGCGGGGATTGGGGAGAGACCCAGTACTTC	CASRGDWGETQYF
few	TRBV6-5	TRBJ1-2	TRBD1	TGTGCCAGCATCGACAGGGGAAACTATGGCTACACCTTC	CASIDRGNYGYTF
few	TRBV6-6	TRBJ1-2	-	TGTGCCAGCAGTTACGGGGGGTCGGCCTATGGCTACACCTTC	CASSYGGSAYGYTF